This T cell receptor (beta chain) was found in a study of T cells after yellow fever vaccination. Turning to the study itself: The authors prepared low-cell-number fractions using SMART-Seq v4 Ultra Low Input.

TCRdb re-analysed the 5' RACE reads in MiXCR, keeping a single row per CDR3 protein. The table shows hundreds of thousands of distinct CDR3 sequences, with roughly 14% occurring only once. This CDR3 has 15 amino acids. V gave up 2 bases and J gave up 6 bases, with 16 bases separating them. The germline V gene encodes CDR1 SQVTM and CDR2 ANQGSEA. This clonotype was recorded a few times. The sample consisted of PBMCs, taken on the day of the yellow fever booster vaccination. V is TRBV29-1 and J is TRBJ2-2; D could derive from TRBD1 or TRBD2 (7 bases each). The clonotype comes from a man aged 30 to 45 who received the YFV17D yellow fever vaccine. CDR3 protein: CSVETGEGVAGELFF. The CDR3, as DNA: TGCAGCGTTGAAACAGGGGAGGGGGTCGCCGGGGAGCTGTTTTTT.